This T cell receptor beta chain originates from a study of T cell changes during pregnancy in multiple sclerosis. Here immunoSEQ multiplex PCR was the method, and the copy in TCRdb shows in-frame clones only, minus some. The data contain approximately 45,000 clones, around 91% of them seen just once; the ten biggest clones take up more than 0.35%. V lost 7 bases and J lost 9, with 12 bases in between. This CDR3 comprises 11 residues. Germline loops: CDR1 MNHEY, CDR2 SMNVEV (reference sequence). The specimen was CD4+ T cells from peripheral blood mononuclear cells, collected in the second trimester of pregnancy. The sequence derives from a female donor in good health, enrolled as a control in a pregnancy study. The chain uses TRBV27 and TRBJ1-1, with a tentative D call TRBD1 (5 bases). The CDR3 protein is CASTNGTKAFF. In DNA, the CDR3 is TGTGCCAGCACCAACGGGACTAAAGCTTTCTTT.